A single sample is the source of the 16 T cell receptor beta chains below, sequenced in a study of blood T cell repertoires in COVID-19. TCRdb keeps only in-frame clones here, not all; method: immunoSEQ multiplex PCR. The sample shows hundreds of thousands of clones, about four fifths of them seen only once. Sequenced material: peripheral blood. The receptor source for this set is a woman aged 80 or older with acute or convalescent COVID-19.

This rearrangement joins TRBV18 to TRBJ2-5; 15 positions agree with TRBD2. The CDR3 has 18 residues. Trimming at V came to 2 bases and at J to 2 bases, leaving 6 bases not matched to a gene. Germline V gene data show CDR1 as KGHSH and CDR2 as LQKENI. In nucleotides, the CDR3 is TGTGCCAGCTCACCAAGGGGACTAGCGGGGGGCCAACAAGAGACCCAGTACTTC. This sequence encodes CASSPRGLAGGQQETQYF.

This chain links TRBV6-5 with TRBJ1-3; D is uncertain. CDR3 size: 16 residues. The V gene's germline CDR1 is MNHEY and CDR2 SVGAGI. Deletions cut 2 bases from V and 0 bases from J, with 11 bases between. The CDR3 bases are TGTGCCAGCAGTTACAGTGGGCCGCACTCTGGAAACACCATATATTTT. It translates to CASSYSGPHSGNTIYF.

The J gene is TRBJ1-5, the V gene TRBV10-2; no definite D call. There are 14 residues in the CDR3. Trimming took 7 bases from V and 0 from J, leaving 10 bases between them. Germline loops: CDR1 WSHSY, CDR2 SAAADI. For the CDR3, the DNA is TGCGCCAGCACCCCGTCGAGTAGCAATCAGCCCCAGCATTTT. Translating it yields CASTPSSSNQPQHF.

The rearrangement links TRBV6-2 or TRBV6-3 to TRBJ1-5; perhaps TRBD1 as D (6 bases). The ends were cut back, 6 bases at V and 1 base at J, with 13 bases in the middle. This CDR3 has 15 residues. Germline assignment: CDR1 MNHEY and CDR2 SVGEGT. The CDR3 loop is CASSRGQISNQPQHF. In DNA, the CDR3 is TGTGCCAGCAGCCGTGGACAGATCAGCAATCAGCCCCAGCATTTT.

As DNA, the CDR3 is TGCAGTGCTAGTCAGGGGCGAAATTCACCCCTCCACTTT. Translating it yields CSASQGRNSPLHF. The rearrangement joins TRBV20-1 to TRBJ1-6; D might be TRBD1 (6 bases). The germline CDR1 and CDR2 sequences are DFQATT and SNEGSKA (reference sequence). This CDR3 is 13 amino acids long. V dropped 3 bases and J dropped 7 bases, with 10 bases sitting between them.

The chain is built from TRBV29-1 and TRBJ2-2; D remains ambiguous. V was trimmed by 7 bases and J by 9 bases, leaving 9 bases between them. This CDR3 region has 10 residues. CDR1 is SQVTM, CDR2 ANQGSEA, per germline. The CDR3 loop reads CSALQRELFF. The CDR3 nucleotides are TGCAGCGCCCTCCAGAGGGAGCTGTTTTTT.

The DNA of the CDR3 is TGCGCCAGCAGCTTGCAGGGTTTTGGAAACACCATATATTTT. It yields the protein CASSLQGFGNTIYF. The chain joins TRBV5-1 to TRBJ1-3; D possibly corresponds to TRBD1 (5 bases). Per germline, CDR1 SGHRS and CDR2 YFSETQ. Trimming pared 1 base from V and 3 bases from J, leaving 8 bases between. The CDR3 sequence is 14 residues long.

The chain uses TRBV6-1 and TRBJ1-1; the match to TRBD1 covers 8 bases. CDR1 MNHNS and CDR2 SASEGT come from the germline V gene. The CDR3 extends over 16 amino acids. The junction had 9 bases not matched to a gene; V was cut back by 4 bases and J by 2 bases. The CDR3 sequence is CASSAFSTGGNTEAFF. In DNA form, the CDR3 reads TGTGCCAGCAGTGCCTTTAGCACAGGGGGTAACACTGAAGCTTTCTTT.

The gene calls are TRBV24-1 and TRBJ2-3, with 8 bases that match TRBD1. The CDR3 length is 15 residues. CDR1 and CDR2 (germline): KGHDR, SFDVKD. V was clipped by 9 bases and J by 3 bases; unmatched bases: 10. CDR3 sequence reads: CATSPTGAGTDTQYF. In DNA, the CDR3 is TGTGCCACCTCCCCGACAGGGGCGGGAACAGATACGCAGTATTTT.

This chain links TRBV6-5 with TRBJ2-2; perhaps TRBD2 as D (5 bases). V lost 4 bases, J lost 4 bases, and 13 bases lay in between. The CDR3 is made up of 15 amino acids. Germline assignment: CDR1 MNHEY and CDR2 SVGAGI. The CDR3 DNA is TGTGCCAGCAGTTTGAAGGCCGGAGGCACCGGGGAGCTGTTTTTT. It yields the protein CASSLKAGGTGELFF.

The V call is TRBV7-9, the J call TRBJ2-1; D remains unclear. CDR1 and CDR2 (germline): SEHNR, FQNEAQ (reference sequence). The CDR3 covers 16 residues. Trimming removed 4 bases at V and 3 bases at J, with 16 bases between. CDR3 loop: CASSSRSPTGYNEQFF. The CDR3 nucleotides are TGTGCCAGCAGCTCGAGGTCCCCAACCGGCTACAATGAGCAGTTCTTC.

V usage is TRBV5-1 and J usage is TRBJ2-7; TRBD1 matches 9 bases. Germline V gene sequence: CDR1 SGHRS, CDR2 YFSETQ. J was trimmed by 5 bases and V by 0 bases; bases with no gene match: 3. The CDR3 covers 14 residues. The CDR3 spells CASSLGQGVHEQYF. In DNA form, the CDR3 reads TGCGCCAGCAGCTTGGGACAGGGGGTCCACGAGCAGTACTTC.

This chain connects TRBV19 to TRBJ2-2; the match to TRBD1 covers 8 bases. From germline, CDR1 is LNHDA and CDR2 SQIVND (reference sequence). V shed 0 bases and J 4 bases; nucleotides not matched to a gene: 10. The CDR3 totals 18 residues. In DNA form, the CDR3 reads TGTGCCAGTAGTATAGATCTATTGGGCAGGGGGCGCACCGGGGAGCTGTTTTTT. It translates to CASSIDLLGRGRTGELFF.

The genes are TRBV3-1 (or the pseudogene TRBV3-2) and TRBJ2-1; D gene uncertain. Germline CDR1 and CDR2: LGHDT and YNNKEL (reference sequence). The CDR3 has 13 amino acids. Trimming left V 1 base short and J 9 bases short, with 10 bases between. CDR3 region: CASSQVASLEQFF. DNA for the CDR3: TGTGCCAGCAGCCAAGTAGCCAGTCTTGAGCAGTTCTTC.

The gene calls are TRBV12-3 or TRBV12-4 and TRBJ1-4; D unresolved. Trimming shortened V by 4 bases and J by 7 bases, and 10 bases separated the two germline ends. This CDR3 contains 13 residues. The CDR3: CASSWEGGEKLFF. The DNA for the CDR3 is TGTGCCAGCAGTTGGGAAGGAGGTGAAAAACTGTTTTTT.

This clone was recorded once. DNA for the CDR3: TGCGCCAGCAGCTTGGAAGCAGGACAGAACTATGGCTACACCTTC. It codes for CASSLEAGQNYGYTF. V gene TRBV5-1 combines with J gene TRBJ1-2, with D perhaps TRBD1 (6 bases). There are 15 residues in the CDR3. Between the trimmed V and J ends, which lost 0 bases and 2 bases, there was a span of 11 bases. Germline-derived CDR1 and CDR2 are SGHRS and YFSETQ.